This TCR beta chain was observed in a study of Graves' ophthalmopathy and Graves' hyperthyroidism. Background on the study: Peripheral blood samples were taken at initial diagnosis, before any treatment.

Ophthalmopathic donors had moderate-to-severe activity, CAS ≥3 and NOSPECS ≥4, with disease that had lasted under 3 months. The germline CDR1 and CDR2 sequences are MNHEY and SVGAGI. Trimming took 2 bases from V and 0 from J, leaving 8 bases between them. The CDR3 is 15 residues long. At least ten counts were recorded for this clonotype. Its antigen is not identified. Study-wide results and limits: Sensitivity of around 85% and specificity of around 80% were achieved when a 13-signature model separated ophthalmopathy from stable hyperthyroidism. The model forecast ophthalmopathy progression, reaching roughly 70% sensitivity and approximately 72% specificity.

Amplifying from RNA transcripts, the study obtained TCR beta CDR3 regions. Second-round multiplex PCR followed a first-round RT-PCR using HTBI primers. One entry per CDR3 protein results from TCRdb running MiXCR on the multiplex PCR reads. The sample has under 400,000 distinct CDR3 sequences, roughly 15% seen once; the top ten hold 10% to 15%. This TCR was sampled from an adult man with Graves' ophthalmopathy. The V gene is TRBV6-5, the J gene TRBJ1-5, with a possible D match to TRBD1 (6 bases). The material sequenced was peripheral blood. CDR3 in DNA: TGTGCCAGCAGTTACGAGGACAGTAGCAATCAGCCCCAGCATTTT. It yields the protein CASSYEDSSNQPQHF.